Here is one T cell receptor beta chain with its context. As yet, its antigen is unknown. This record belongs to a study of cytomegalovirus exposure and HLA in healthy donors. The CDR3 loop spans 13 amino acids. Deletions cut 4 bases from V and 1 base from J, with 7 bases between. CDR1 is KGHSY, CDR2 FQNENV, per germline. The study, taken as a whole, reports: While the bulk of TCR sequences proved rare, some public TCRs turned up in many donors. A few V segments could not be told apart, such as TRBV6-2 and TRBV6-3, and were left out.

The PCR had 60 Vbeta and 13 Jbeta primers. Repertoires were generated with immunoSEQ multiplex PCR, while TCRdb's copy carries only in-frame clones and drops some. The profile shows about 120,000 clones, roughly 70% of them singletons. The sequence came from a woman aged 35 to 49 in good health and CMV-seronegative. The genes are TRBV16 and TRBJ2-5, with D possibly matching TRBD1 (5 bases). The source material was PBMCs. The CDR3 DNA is TGTGCCAGCAGCCTAGACAGCCAAGAGACCCAGTACTTC. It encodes CASSLDSQETQYF.